Listed below are T cell receptor beta chains from one sample, sequenced in a study of T-cell reconstitution after alpha-beta-depleted transplantation in children. TCRdb reprocessed the PCR reads with MiXCR, giving one entry per CDR3 protein. The sample has approximately 640,000 distinct CDR3 sequences; 16% are singletons. The specimen comprised PBMCs from the stem cell graft donor, sampled from the stem cell graft. The source is a human donor who donated a stem cell graft to a child with acute myeloid leukemia. CDR3s include the opening cysteine and the closing phenylalanine or tryptophan. D genes are given only for firm matches. Rows may omit the clone size; those that give it use once, few, many or a size class.

d_call clone_size j_call v_call cdr3_nt cdr3_aa
- few TRBJ2-5 TRBV5-1 TGCGCCAGCAGCTTAGACCTCAGGGAGACCCAGTACTTC CASSLDLRETQYF
- many TRBJ1-5 TRBV10-3 TGTGCCATCAGTGAGGGGCAGAACAATCAGCCCCAGCATTTT CAISEGQNNQPQHF
- - TRBJ1-1 TRBV5-1 TGCGCCAGCAAGGTGATAACAGGGAACACTGAAGCTTTCTTT CASKVITGNTEAFF
TRBD1 many TRBJ2-3 TRBV6-1 TGTGCCAGCAGTGAGGACAGGGTCAATACAGATACGCAGTATTTT CASSEDRVNTDTQYF
- - TRBJ2-5 TRBV29-1 TGCAGCGTTGAAGATCCCAAGTACCAAGAGACCCAGTACTTC CSVEDPKYQETQYF
- once TRBJ1-3 TRBV20-1 TGCAGTGCTAGAGTCGAGGGGTTGGGTGGAAACACCATATATTTT CSARVEGLGGNTIYF
- - TRBJ2-5 TRBV12-3/TRBV12-4 TGTGCCAGCAGTTTAGGGACGTCAGGAGTCGAGACCCAGTACTTC CASSLGTSGVETQYF
TRBD1 many TRBJ1-3 TRBV6-1 TGTGCCAGCAGTGAAGCTGAGGACAGGGCCGGAAACACCATATATTTT CASSEAEDRAGNTIYF
- few TRBJ1-1 TRBV7-2 TGTGCCAGCAGGTTAGGCGGACGCGACGAAGCTTTCTTT CASRLGGRDEAFF
- many TRBJ1-6 TRBV6-1 TGTGCCAGCAGTGGAAGGAAAGATTCACCCCTCCACTTT CASSGRKDSPLHF
- many TRBJ2-7 TRBV29-1 TGCAGCGTTGTCGGCACCCCTGGAGAGCAGTACTTC CSVVGTPGEQYF